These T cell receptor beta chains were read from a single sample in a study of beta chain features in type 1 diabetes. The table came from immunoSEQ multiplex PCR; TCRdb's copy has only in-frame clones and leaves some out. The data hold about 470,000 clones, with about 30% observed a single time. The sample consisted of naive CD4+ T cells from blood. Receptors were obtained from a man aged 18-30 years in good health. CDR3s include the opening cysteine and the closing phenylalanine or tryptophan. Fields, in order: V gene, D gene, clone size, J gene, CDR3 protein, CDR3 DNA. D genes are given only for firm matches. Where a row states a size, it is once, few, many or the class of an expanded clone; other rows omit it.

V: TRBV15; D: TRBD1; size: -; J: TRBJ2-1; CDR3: CATRRRGDRSSYNEQFF; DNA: TGTGCCACCCGTAGGAGGGGGGACAGGAGCTCCTACAATGAGCAGTTCTTC
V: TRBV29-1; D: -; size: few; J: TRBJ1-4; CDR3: CSVEDLAATNEKLFF; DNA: TGCAGCGTTGAAGATCTCGCTGCAACTAATGAAAAACTGTTTTTT
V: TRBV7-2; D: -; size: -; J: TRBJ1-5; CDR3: CASSLEEGSNQPQHF; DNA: TGTGCCAGCAGCTTAGAGGAGGGTAGCAATCAGCCCCAGCATTTT
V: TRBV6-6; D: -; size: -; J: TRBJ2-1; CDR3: CASSPPRGHPNEQFF; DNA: TGTGCCAGCAGTCCCCCAAGAGGGCACCCCAATGAGCAGTTCTTC
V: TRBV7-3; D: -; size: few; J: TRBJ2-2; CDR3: CASSLNSGPNTGELFF; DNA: TGTGCCAGCAGCTTAAATTCCGGGCCGAACACCGGGGAGCTGTTTTTT
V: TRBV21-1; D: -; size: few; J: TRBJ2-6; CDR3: CASKPSRAPGANVLTF; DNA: TGTGCCAGCAAACCTTCAAGGGCTCCAGGGGCCAACGTCCTGACTTTC
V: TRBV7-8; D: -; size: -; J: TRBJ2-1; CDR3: CASSFARVRNEQFF; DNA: TGTGCCAGCAGCTTTGCCAGAGTTAGGAATGAGCAGTTCTTC
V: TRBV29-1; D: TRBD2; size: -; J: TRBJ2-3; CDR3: CSVGGSSGRVADTQYF; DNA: TGCAGCGTTGGGGGATCTAGCGGGAGGGTGGCAGATACGCAGTATTTT
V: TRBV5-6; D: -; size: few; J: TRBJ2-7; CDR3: CASSLAPGSSYEQYF; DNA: TGTGCCAGCAGCTTGGCTCCGGGAAGCTCCTACGAGCAGTACTTC
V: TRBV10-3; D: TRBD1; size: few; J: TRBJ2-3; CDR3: CAISEWDRPAGDTQYF; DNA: TGTGCCATCAGTGAGTGGGACAGGCCGGCTGGGGATACGCAGTATTTT
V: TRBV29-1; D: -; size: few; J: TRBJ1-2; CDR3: CSVGSNQGYTF; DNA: TGCAGCGTTGGAAGTAACCAGGGCTACACCTTC
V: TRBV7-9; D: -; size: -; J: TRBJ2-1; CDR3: CASRKQVNEQFF; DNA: TGTGCCAGCAGGAAACAGGTCAATGAGCAGTTCTTC
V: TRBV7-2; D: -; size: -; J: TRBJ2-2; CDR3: CASSPPSRNTGELFF; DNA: TGTGCCAGCAGCCCTCCCTCTCGGAACACCGGGGAGCTGTTTTTT
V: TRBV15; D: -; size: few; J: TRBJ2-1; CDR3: CATSREEQAYNEQFF; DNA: TGTGCCACCAGCAGAGAGGAACAGGCCTACAATGAGCAGTTCTTC
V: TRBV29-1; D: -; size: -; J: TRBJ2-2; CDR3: CSAEGVANTGELFF; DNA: TGCAGCGCGGAGGGCGTTGCGAACACCGGGGAGCTGTTTTTT
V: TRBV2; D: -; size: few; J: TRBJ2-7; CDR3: CASSVAGYEQYF; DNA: TGTGCCAGCAGTGTGGCAGGTTACGAGCAGTACTTC
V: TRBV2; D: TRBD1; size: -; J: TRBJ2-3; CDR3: CASSADRATDTQYF; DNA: TGTGCCAGCAGCGCGGACAGGGCCACAGATACGCAGTATTTT
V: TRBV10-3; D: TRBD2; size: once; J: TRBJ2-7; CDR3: CAISVTSGDTYEQYF; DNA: TGTGCCATCAGCGTGACTAGCGGGGATACCTACGAGCAGTACTTC
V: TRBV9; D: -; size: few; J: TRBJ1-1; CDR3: CASSVALNTEAFF; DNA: TGTGCCAGCAGCGTAGCTCTTAACACTGAAGCTTTCTTT
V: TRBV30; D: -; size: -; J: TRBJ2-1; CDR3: CAWSTYRDLTYNEQFF; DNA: TGTGCCTGGAGCACCTACCGGGACCTGACCTACAATGAGCAGTTCTTC
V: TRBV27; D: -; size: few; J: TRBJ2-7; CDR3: CASSYEQYF; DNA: TGTGCCAGCAGTTACGAGCAGTACTTC
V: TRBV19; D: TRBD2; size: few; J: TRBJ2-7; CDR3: CASSLAGGNYEQYF; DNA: TGTGCCAGTAGCCTGGCGGGAGGAAACTACGAGCAGTACTTC
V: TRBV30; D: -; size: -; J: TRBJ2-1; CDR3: CAWHRQAYYNEQFF; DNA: TGTGCCTGGCACAGACAGGCGTACTACAATGAGCAGTTCTTC
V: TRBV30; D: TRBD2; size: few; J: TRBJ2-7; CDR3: CAWSSGIWYEQYF; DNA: TGTGCCTGGAGTAGCGGGATCTGGTACGAGCAGTACTTC
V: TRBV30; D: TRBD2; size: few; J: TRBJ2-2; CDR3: CAWRAGGQNTGELFF; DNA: TGTGCCTGGAGGGCGGGAGGCCAGAACACCGGGGAGCTGTTTTTT
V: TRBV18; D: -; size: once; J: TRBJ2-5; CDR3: CASSPVGGQETQYF; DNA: TGTGCCAGCTCACCCGTAGGGGGCCAAGAGACCCAGTACTTC
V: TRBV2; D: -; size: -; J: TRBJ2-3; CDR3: CASSEDSTDTQYF; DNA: TGTGCCAGCAGTGAGGACAGCACAGATACGCAGTATTTT
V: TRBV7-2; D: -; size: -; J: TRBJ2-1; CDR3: CASSAYSEYDEQFF; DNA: TGTGCCAGCAGCGCGTACAGTGAGTACGATGAGCAGTTCTTC
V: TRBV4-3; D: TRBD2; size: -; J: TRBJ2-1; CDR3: CASSGIAGGYEQFF; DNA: TGCGCCAGCAGCGGGATAGCGGGAGGGTATGAGCAGTTCTTC
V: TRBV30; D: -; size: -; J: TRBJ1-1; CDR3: CAWSPFTEAFF; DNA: TGTGCCTGGAGCCCCTTTACTGAAGCTTTCTTT
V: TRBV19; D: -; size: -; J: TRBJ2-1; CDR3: CASSRANYNEQFF; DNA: TGTGCCAGTAGTCGGGCTAACTACAATGAGCAGTTCTTC
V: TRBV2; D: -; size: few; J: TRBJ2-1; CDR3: CASSEIGYNEQFF; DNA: TGTGCCAGCAGCGAAATCGGTTACAATGAGCAGTTCTTC
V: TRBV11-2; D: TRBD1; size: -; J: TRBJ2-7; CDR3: CASSPLPGQDAYEQYF; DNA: TGTGCCAGCAGCCCGTTACCGGGACAGGACGCCTACGAGCAGTACTTC
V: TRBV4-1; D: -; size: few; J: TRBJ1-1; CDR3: CASSNLERQVTPDTEAFF; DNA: TGCGCCAGCAGCAACCTGGAACGACAGGTGACTCCGGACACTGAAGCTTTCTTT
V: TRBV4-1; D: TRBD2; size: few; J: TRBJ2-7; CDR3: CASSQRLTSGSYEQYF; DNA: TGCGCCAGCAGCCAAAGGTTGACTAGCGGGTCCTACGAGCAGTACTTC
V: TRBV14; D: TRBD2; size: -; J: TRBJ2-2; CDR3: CASTPLAGSTGELFF; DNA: TGTGCCAGCACCCCTCTAGCGGGGAGCACCGGGGAGCTGTTTTTT
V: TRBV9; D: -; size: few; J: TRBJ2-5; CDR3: CASSVGRRGETQYF; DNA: TGTGCCAGCAGCGTAGGGCGTCGCGGAGAGACCCAGTACTTC
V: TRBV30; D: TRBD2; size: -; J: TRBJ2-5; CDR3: CAWNTGGSVETQYF; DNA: TGTGCCTGGAATACGGGAGGCTCCGTAGAGACCCAGTACTTC
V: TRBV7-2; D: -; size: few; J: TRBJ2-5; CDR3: CASGEETQYF; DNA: TGTGCCAGCGGGGAAGAGACCCAGTACTTC
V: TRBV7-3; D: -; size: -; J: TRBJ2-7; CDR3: CASSYTGEASEQYF; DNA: TGTGCCAGCAGCTACACGGGGGAGGCCTCCGAGCAGTACTTC
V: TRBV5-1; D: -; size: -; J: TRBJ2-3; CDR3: CASSLDGGTDTQYF; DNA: TGCGCCAGCAGCTTGGACGGTGGCACAGATACGCAGTATTTT
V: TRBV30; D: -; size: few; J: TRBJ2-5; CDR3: CAWSPDQETQYF; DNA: TGTGCCTGGAGTCCCGACCAAGAGACCCAGTACTTC
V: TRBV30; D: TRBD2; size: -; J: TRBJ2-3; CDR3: CAWSVGGRVPDTQYF; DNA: TGTGCCTGGAGCGTAGGAGGGAGGGTCCCAGATACGCAGTATTTT
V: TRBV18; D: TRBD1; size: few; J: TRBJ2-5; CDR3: CASSRTPDRGRETQYF; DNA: TGTGCCAGCTCACGAACCCCTGACAGGGGGCGGGAGACCCAGTACTTC
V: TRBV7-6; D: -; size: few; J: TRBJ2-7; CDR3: CASSYTNSYEQYF; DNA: TGTGCCAGCAGCTACACTAACAGCTACGAGCAGTACTTC
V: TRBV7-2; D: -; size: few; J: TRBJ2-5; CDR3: CASSSNVETQYF; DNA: TGTGCCAGCAGCTCAAATGTGGAGACCCAGTACTTC
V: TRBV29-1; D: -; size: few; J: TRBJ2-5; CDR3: CSVETGDSDAQYF; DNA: TGCAGCGTTGAAACAGGGGACTCGGATGCCCAGTACTTC
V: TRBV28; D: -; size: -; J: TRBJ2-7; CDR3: CASSSRGPSSYEQYF; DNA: TGTGCCAGCAGTTCAAGGGGTCCCAGCTCCTACGAGCAGTACTTC
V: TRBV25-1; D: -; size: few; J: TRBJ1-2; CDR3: CASSELGGRDGYTF; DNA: TGTGCCAGCAGTGAATTAGGGGGGCGCGATGGCTACACCTTC
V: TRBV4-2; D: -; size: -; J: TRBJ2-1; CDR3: CASSGGGSGSYNEQFF; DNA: TGTGCCAGCAGCGGCGGCGGGTCGGGGTCCTACAATGAGCAGTTCTTC
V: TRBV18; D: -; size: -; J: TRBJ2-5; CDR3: CASSPRTEETQYF; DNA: TGTGCCAGCTCACCTAGGACAGAAGAGACCCAGTACTTC
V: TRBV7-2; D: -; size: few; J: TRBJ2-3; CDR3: CASSLIERMLAGDTQYF; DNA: TGTGCCAGCAGCTTAATCGAGCGGATGCTGGCTGGAGATACGCAGTATTTT
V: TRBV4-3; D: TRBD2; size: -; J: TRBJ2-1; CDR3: CASSRGNSGRKDEQFF; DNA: TGCGCCAGCAGCAGAGGGAATAGCGGGAGGAAGGATGAGCAGTTCTTC